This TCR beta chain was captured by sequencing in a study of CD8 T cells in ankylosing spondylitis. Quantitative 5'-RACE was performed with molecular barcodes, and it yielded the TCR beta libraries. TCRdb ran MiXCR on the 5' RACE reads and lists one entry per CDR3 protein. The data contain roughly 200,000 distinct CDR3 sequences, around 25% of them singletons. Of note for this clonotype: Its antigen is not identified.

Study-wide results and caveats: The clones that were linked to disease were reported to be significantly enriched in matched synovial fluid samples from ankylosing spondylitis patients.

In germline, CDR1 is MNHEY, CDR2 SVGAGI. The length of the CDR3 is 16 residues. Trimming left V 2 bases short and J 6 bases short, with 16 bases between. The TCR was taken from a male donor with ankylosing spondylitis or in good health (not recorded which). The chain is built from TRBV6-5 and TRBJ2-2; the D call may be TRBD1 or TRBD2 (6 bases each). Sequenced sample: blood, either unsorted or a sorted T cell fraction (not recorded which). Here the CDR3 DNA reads TGTGCCAGCAGTTACGGTGGAGGGGGGTGGGCCGGGGAGCTGTTTTTT. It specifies CASSYGGGGWAGELFF.